This T cell receptor (beta chain) was sequenced in a study of post-analysis software for immune sequencing data. Study-level information: In terms of disease course, relapsing-remitting, secondary progressive and progressive-relapsing multiple sclerosis were included. Study findings and constraints: F measure grouped same-batch samples tightly together. Controls had significantly higher normalized Chao1 diversity than multiple sclerosis patients. Higher frequency in patients than in controls was seen for several TRBV segments, with TRBV5-6, TRBV5-1 and TRBV20-1 among them.

Germline assignment: CDR1 DFQATT and CDR2 SNEGSKA (reference sequence). Deletions cut 3 bases from V and 3 bases from J, with 10 bases between. This CDR3 comprises 13 residues. Presence of unique molecular identifiers characterized the TCR beta cDNA libraries. Via MiXCR, TCRdb re-called the PCR reads, giving one row per CDR3 protein. The sample lists some 690,000 distinct CDR3 sequences, over 45% seen once, with approximately 11% in the top ten. This clonotype occurred a few times. Its antigen remains unknown. Sequenced: blood. The clonotype originates from a girl aged 2-10 years with multiple sclerosis. This chain links TRBV20-1 with TRBJ2-3; D unclear. The CDR3 DNA is TGCAGTGCTAGGGCCCCGAGGACAGATACGCAGTATTTT. Translating gives CSARAPRTDTQYF.